Below, 22 T cell receptor beta chains from the same sample are listed, as sequenced in a study of shared clonotypes between healthy human individuals. Some clones are missing from TCRdb's copy, which holds only in-frame ones; the method was immunoSEQ multiplex PCR. The sample holds some 1,100,000 clones; approximately 78% are singletons and the top ten take approximately 0.52%. The specimen was memory CD4+ T cells from PBMCs. Subset: CD45RA-negative fraction. The source is a man younger than 35 in good health. Some clones in this sample may be carry-over from other donors' samples.

This clone is a singleton in its sample. V is TRBV9 and J is TRBJ2-5; 7 positions match TRBD2. Looked up from germline, CDR1 is SGDLS and CDR2 is YYNGEE. This CDR3 spans 16 amino acids. Germline trimming cut 0 bases from V and 4 bases from J; bases unmatched to any gene: 9. As DNA, the CDR3 is TGTGCCAGCAGCGTAGAGGGGAGGGGTGGTGGAGAGACCCAGTACTTC. It translates to CASSVEGRGGGETQYF.

CDR3 coding DNA: TGTGCCATCACCCAGGGGACTTCTAACTATGGCTACACCTTC. It specifies CAITQGTSNYGYTF. The rearrangement joins TRBV10-3 to TRBJ1-2, with a weak D call TRBD1 (6 bases). CDR1 is ENHRY, CDR2 SYGVKD, per germline. The CDR3 totals 14 residues. V gave up 7 bases and J gave up 0 bases, with 12 bases separating them.

This clone was picked up one time. The V call is TRBV9, the J call TRBJ1-3; D not certain. Trimming cost V 3 bases and J 0 bases, with 7 bases left between them. CDR3 size: 14 residues. Germline V gene data show CDR1 as SGDLS and CDR2 as YYNGEE. DNA for the CDR3: TGTGCCAGCAGCGGTCGGATCTCTGGAAACACCATATATTTT. Protein: CASSGRISGNTIYF.

The rearrangement joins TRBV7-2 to TRBJ1-2, with TRBD1 matching 8 bases. The CDR3 runs to 14 residues. J lost 7 bases, V lost 4 bases, and 8 bases had no gene match. From germline, CDR1 is SGHTA and CDR2 FQGNSA. In nucleotides, the CDR3 is TGTGCCAGCAGCTCGGACAGGGCGGGTAGTGGCTACACCTTC. It translates to CASSSDRAGSGYTF.

This clone has at least ten counts. Lacking the conserved final phenylalanine or tryptophan, this CDR3 likely reflects a read error. No DNA is shown, since the ends of the CDR3 on it are uncertain; the CDR3 is the one TCRdb lists. This chain joins TRBV10-1 and TRBJ1-1. In germline, CDR1 is WNHNN, CDR2 SYGVQD (reference sequence). Both ends counted, the CDR3 spans 9 residues. The chain's CDR3 is CASSEGQLI.

The chain combines TRBV6-1 with TRBJ2-7; unclear D gene. V gave up 3 bases and J gave up 3 bases, with 12 bases separating them. The CDR3 spans 14 residues. CDR1 is MNHNS and CDR2 is SASEGT in the germline V gene. In DNA form, the CDR3 reads TGTGCCAGCAGTGAGGCGGCTGGGAACTACGAGCAGTACTTC. Translated, it gives CASSEAAGNYEQYF.

V usage is TRBV28 and J usage is TRBJ2-7, with D perhaps matching TRBD1 (6 bases). Looked up from germline, CDR1 is MDHEN and CDR2 is SYDVKM. CDR3 length: 14 residues. Trimming took 6 bases from V and 0 from J, leaving 12 bases between them. The CDR3 reads CASSRPGHSYEQYF. In DNA, the CDR3 is TGTGCCAGCAGCCGACCGGGACACTCCTACGAGCAGTACTTC.

There are a few counts of this clone. The V gene is TRBV28, the J gene TRBJ1-2; a weak D match, TRBD1 (5 bases). V lost 7 bases and J lost 0, with 12 bases in between. Germline CDR1 is MDHEN and CDR2 is SYDVKM. The CDR3 contains 14 residues. The CDR3 region is CASTPGRTNYGYTF. Written as DNA, the CDR3 is TGTGCCAGCACCCCGGGGCGGACTAACTATGGCTACACCTTC.

The CDR3 nucleotides read TGTGCCAGCAGTCCCCCCGGCAGCATGAACACTGAAGCTTTCTTT. It translates to CASSPPGSMNTEAFF. The J gene is TRBJ1-1, the V gene TRBV28; D unclear. Germline CDR1 reads MDHEN; CDR2 reads SYDVKM. Trimming removed 5 bases from V and 0 bases from J, with 13 bases in between. CDR3 length: 15 amino acids. Filled out from reference TRBV28 and TRBJ1-1, the complete variable domain reads DVKVTQSSRYLVKRTGEKVFLECVQDMDHENMFWYRQDPGLGLRLIYFSYDVKMKEKGDIPEGYSVSREKKERFSLILESASTNQTSMYLCASSPPGSMNTEAFFGQGTRLTVV.

The chain carries TRBV5-1 and TRBJ1-1; TRBD1 is a possible D gene (5 bases). The V gene's germline CDR1 is SGHRS and CDR2 YFSETQ. The CDR3 sequence is 16 residues long. Trimming took off 0 bases at V and 4 bases at J, with 16 bases between the two ends. CDR3 in DNA: TGCGCCAGCAGCTTGGCCTTTCGGGCAGGGCCCACTGAAGCTTTCTTT. This sequence encodes CASSLAFRAGPTEAFF. Full variable domain (remainder filled in from reference TRBV5-1 and TRBJ1-1): KAGVTQTPRYLIKTRGQQVTLSCSPISGHRSVSWYQQTPGQGLQFLFEYFSETQRNKGNFPGRFSGRQFSNSRSEMNVSTLELGDSALYLCASSLAFRAGPTEAFFGQGTRLTVV.

The chain's CDR3 is CASSASFPGSSYEQYF. The CDR3 nucleotides read TGTGCCAGCAGCGCATCCTTTCCCGGGAGCTCCTACGAGCAGTACTTC. The chain combines TRBV5-8 with TRBJ2-7; maybe TRBD2 (6 bases). The CDR3 length is 16 residues. V was cut by 4 bases and J by 0 bases, with 17 bases left in between. Germline V lookup: CDR1 SGHTS, CDR2 YDEGEE.

The chain couples TRBV6-1 to TRBJ1-5; 7 bases line up with TRBD1. Trimming took 5 bases from V and 3 from J; bases not matched to a gene: 7. Per the germline V gene, CDR1 is MNHNS and CDR2 is SASEGT. This CDR3 is 15 amino acids long. The CDR3 loop is CASSQVGTANQPQHF. The CDR3 DNA reads as TGTGCCAGCAGTCAAGTAGGGACAGCCAATCAGCCCCAGCATTTT.

This clone was seen only a few times. The chain joins TRBV5-6 to TRBJ2-2; perhaps TRBD2 as D (6 bases). The CDR3 consists of 15 residues. CDR1 is SGHDT, CDR2 YYEEEE, per germline. Trimming shortened V by 4 bases and J by 5 bases, and 15 bases separated the two germline ends. The DNA for the CDR3 is TGTGCCAGCAGCGGCAGAGGGAGGTTGACCGGGGAGCTGTTTTTT. This encodes CASSGRGRLTGELFF. Using reference TRBV5-6 and TRBJ2-2 for the parts outside the CDR3, the full variable domain is DAGVTQSPTHLIKTRGQQVTLRCSPKSGHDTVSWYQQALGQGPQFIFQYYEEEERQRGNFPDRFSGHQFPNYSSELNVNALLLGDSALYLCASSGRGRLTGELFFGEGSRLTVL.

V gene TRBV25-1 combines with J gene TRBJ1-3, with no clear D. Germline assignment: CDR1 MGHDK and CDR2 SYGVNS. Trimming took 2 bases from V and 0 from J, leaving 11 bases between them. The CDR3 totals 16 residues. CDR3: CASSEAVGYSGNTIYF. CDR3 nucleotide sequence: TGTGCCAGCAGTGAAGCGGTGGGTTACTCTGGAAACACCATATATTTT.

V and J are TRBV4-3 and TRBJ2-3, with D possibly TRBD2 on 5 matching bases. Between the trimmed V and J ends, which lost 0 bases and 2 bases, there was a span of 15 bases. The CDR3 runs to 17 residues. Germline V gene data show CDR1 as LGHNA and CDR2 as YSLEER. The CDR3 nucleotides read TGCGCCAGCAGCCAAGATCGAACTAGTGGGGACACAGATACGCAGTATTTT. Amino acid sequence: CASSQDRTSGDTDTQYF.

This clone was seen a single time. The rearrangement uses TRBV6-5 and TRBJ1-1; 7 positions match TRBD1. The CDR3 totals 14 residues. The V segment lost 7 bases and the J segment 0 bases; nucleotides outside the gene matches: 5. Germline CDR1 is MNHEY and CDR2 is SVGAGI. CDR3 bases: TGTGCCAGCACCCGACAGGGATTGAACACTGAAGCTTTCTTT. Translated: CASTRQGLNTEAFF.

This sequence joins TRBV2 and TRBJ2-5; 7 nucleotides agree with TRBD1. Looked up from germline, CDR1 is SNHLY and CDR2 is FYNNEI. Losses at the gene ends were 5 bases for V and 5 bases for J; bases not matched to a gene: 8. The CDR3 has 14 amino acids. The CDR3 DNA reads as TGTGCCAGCAGTCAAACAGGGGTTCTGGAGACCCAGTACTTC. Protein product: CASSQTGVLETQYF.

In the case of this clone: At the DNA level, this CDR3 is encoded by other sequences in the same sample as well. This chain joins TRBV5-4 and TRBJ2-3, with 14 bases fitting TRBD2. The CDR3 covers 16 residues. With V trimmed by 2 bases and J by 3 bases, 2 bases remained unmatched. From germline, CDR1 is SGHNT and CDR2 YYREEE (reference sequence). The CDR3 loop is CASSLGLAGGTDTQYF. The CDR3 DNA reads as TGTGCCAGCAGCTTAGGACTAGCGGGGGGTACAGATACGCAGTATTTT.

As to this clone: Other DNA sequences from this sample encode an identical CDR3 as well. The chain joins TRBV15 to TRBJ1-5; unclear D gene. The CDR3 is made up of 14 amino acids. Germline CDR1 LNHNV, CDR2 YYDKDF (reference sequence). V was shortened by 1 base and J by 4 bases, with 8 bases between the two germline ends. The CDR3 DNA is TGTGCCACCAGCAGAGGGGAAGGGAATCAGCCCCAGCATTTT. Its protein product is CATSRGEGNQPQHF.

This clone was detected a few times. The chain carries TRBV2 and TRBJ2-7; TRBD2 matches 12 bases. Germline CDR1 SNHLY, CDR2 FYNNEI. The CDR3 extends over 16 amino acids. The ends lost 2 bases at V and 10 bases at J; junction bases unmatched: 12. The CDR3 DNA reads as TGTGCCAGCAGTGAAACGGGGGCGAGACTAGCGGGAGAACAGTACTTC. This encodes CASSETGARLAGEQYF.

The rearrangement links TRBV18 to TRBJ2-3; no definite D call. Trimming removed 1 base at V and 4 bases at J, with 6 bases between. This CDR3 has 13 amino acids. Germline loops: CDR1 KGHSH, CDR2 LQKENI. CDR3 nucleotide sequence: TGTGCCAGCTCACCACGGAACGCAGATACGCAGTATTTT. Residues: CASSPRNADTQYF. Drawing the rest from reference TRBV18 and TRBJ2-3, the complete variable domain is NAGVMQNPRHLVRRRGQEARLRCSPMKGHSHVYWYRQLPEEGLKFMVYLQKENIIDESGMPKERFSAEFPKEGPSILRIQQVVRGDSAAYFCASSPRNADTQYFGPGTRLTVL.

The V gene is TRBV4-2, the J gene TRBJ2-3; the match to TRBD1 covers 9 bases. After removal of 0 bases from V and 3 bases from J, the junction contained 7 bases not matched to a gene. The CDR3 extends over 17 amino acids. CDR1 is LGHNA and CDR2 is YNFKEQ in the germline V gene. The CDR3 region is CASSQELNRGRTDTQYF. The CDR3 DNA reads as TGTGCCAGCAGCCAAGAACTAAACAGGGGGCGGACAGATACGCAGTATTTT.